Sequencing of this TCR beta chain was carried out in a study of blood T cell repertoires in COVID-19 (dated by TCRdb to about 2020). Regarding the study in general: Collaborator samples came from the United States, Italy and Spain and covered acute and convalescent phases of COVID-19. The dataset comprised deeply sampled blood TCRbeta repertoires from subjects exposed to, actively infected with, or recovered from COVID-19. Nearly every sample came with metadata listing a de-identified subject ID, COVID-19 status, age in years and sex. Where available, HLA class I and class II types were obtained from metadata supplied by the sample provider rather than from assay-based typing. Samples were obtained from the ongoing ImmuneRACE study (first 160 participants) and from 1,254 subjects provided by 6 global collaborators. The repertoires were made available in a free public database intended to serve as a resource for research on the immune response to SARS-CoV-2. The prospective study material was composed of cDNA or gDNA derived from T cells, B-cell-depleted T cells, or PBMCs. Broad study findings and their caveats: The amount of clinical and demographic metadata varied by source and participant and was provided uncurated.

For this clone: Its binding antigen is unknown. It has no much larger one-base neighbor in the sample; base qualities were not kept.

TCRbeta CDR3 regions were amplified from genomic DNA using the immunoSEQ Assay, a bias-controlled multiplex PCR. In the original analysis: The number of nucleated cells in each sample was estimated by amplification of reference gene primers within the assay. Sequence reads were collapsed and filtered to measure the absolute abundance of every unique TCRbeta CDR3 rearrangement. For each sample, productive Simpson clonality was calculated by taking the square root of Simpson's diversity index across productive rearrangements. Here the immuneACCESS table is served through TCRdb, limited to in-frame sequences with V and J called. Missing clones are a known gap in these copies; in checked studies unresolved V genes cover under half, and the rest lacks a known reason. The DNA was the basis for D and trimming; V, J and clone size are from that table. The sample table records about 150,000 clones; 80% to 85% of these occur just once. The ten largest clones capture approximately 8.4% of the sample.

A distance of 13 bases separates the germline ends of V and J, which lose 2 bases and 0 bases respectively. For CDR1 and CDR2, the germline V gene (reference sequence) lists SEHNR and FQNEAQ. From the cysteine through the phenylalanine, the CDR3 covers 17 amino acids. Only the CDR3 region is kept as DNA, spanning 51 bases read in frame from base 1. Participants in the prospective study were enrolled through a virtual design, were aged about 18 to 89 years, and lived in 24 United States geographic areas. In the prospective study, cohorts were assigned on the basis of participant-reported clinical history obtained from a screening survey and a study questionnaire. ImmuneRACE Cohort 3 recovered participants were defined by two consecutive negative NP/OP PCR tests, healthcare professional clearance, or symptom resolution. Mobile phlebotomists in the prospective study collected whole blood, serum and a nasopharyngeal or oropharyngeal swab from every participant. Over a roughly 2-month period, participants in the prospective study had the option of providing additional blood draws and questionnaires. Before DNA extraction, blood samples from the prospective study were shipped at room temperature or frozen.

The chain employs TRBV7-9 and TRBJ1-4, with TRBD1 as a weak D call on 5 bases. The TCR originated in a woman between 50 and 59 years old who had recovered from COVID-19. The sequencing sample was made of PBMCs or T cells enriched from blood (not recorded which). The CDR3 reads CASSLTLIGATNEKLFF. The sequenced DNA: TGTGCCAGCAGCTTAACACTCATAGGGGCAACTAATGAAAAACTGTTTTTT.